Listed here are 13 T cell receptor beta chains from one sample, sequenced in a study of cytomegalovirus exposure and HLA in healthy donors. The PCR ran on 60 Vbeta and 13 Jbeta primers. The repertoire was sequenced with immunoSEQ multiplex PCR; TCRdb's copy has only in-frame clones and lacks some. The repertoire has approximately 140,000 clones, just under 65% of them found once; the top ten carry about 7.1%. The specimen sequenced was PBMCs. Receptors originate from a woman aged 55-75 years in good health and CMV-seropositive.

The V call is TRBV7-9, the J call TRBJ1-2; 8 bases match TRBD1. J was trimmed by 8 bases and V by 4 bases; bases with no gene match: 6. This CDR3 has 13 amino acids. The germline CDR1 and CDR2 sequences are SEHNR and FQNEAQ (reference sequence). CDR3 protein: CASSSGQGGGYTF. DNA for the CDR3: TGTGCCAGCAGCTCCGGACAGGGAGGCGGCTACACCTTC.

The chain joins TRBV28 to TRBJ1-1; no definite D call. The CDR3 sequence is 13 residues long. Germline V gene data show CDR1 as MDHEN and CDR2 as SYDVKM. The V end lost 4 bases, the J end lost 4 bases, and 10 bases lay between the germline ends. The CDR3, as DNA: TGTGCCAGCAGTTCCCGATGGGCCACTGAAGCTTTCTTT. Its translation: CASSSRWATEAFF.

J is TRBJ2-2 and V is TRBV28, with TRBD2 as a possible D gene (5 bases). Germline CDR1 is MDHEN and CDR2 is SYDVKM. The V gene lost 8 bases and the J gene lost 0 bases, with 10 bases spanning the gap. CDR3 length: 14 amino acids. In nucleotides, the CDR3 is TGTGCCAGCCGGGGTCCCCCGAACACCGGGGAGCTGTTTTTT. Translated: CASRGPPNTGELFF.

The CDR3 loop is CASSTPGQGAEKQYF. The CDR3 DNA reads as TGTGCCAGCAGTACACCGGGACAGGGGGCGGAGAAGCAGTACTTC. The chain is built from TRBV28 and TRBJ2-7; TRBD1 matches at 12 bases. From germline, CDR1 is MDHEN and CDR2 SYDVKM. Trimming removed 5 bases from V and 8 bases from J; junction bases left unmatched: 10. This CDR3 has 15 residues.

Here the CDR3 reads CASSLSWGTGGTEAFF. The CDR3 coding sequence is TGCGCCAGCAGCCTGTCATGGGGGACAGGGGGCACTGAAGCTTTCTTT. J is TRBJ1-1 and V is TRBV5-1; TRBD1 matches 11 bases. The CDR3 runs 16 residues. Germline loops: CDR1 SGHRS, CDR2 YFSETQ. Trimming cost V 4 bases and J 4 bases; bases outside gene matches: 9.

This clone was seen more than once but under ten times. The chain joins TRBV4-1 to TRBJ1-5; D is unclear. Trimming removed 4 bases from V and 7 bases from J, with 17 bases in between. Germline assignment: CDR1 MGHRA and CDR2 YSYEKL. The CDR3 is made up of 15 amino acids. CDR3 region: CASSPRTREVQPQHF. The CDR3 DNA reads TGCGCCAGCAGCCCACGGACTCGTGAGGTCCAGCCCCAGCATTTT.

This clone was detected a few times. The sample holds other DNA sequences that translate to the same CDR3. The rearrangement uses TRBV27 and TRBJ2-1, with D uncertain. Germline CDR1 MNHEY, CDR2 SMNVEV (reference sequence). Trimming stripped 5 bases from V and 0 bases from J, with 5 bases between. This CDR3 has 13 residues. The CDR3 loop reads CASSLSSYNEQFF. CDR3 DNA: TGTGCCAGCAGTCTGAGCTCCTACAATGAGCAGTTCTTC.

The chain carries TRBV5-1 and TRBJ2-3; D not resolved. This CDR3 contains 15 residues. V was pared by 1 base and J by 2 bases, with 11 bases between. Germline V gene sequence: CDR1 SGHRS, CDR2 YFSETQ. DNA for the CDR3: TGCGCCAGCAGCTTGAGGAGAGGCGTCACAGATACGCAGTATTTT. Its translation: CASSLRRGVTDTQYF.

Only a few counts were recorded for this clone. As DNA, the CDR3 is TGTGCCTGGAGTGACAATAGCAATCAGCCCCAGCATTTT. Translating it yields CAWSDNSNQPQHF. The chain is built from TRBV30 and TRBJ1-5; D is unclear. Trimming pared 1 base from V and 0 bases from J, leaving 4 bases between. The CDR3 loop spans 13 amino acids. Germline CDR1 GTSNPN, CDR2 SVGIG (reference sequence).

The chain uses TRBV7-6 and TRBJ2-2; 7 positions agree with TRBD2. This CDR3 contains 16 residues. Germline values: CDR1 SGHVS, CDR2 FNYEAQ. J lost 4 bases, V lost 5 bases, and 10 bases had no gene match. The CDR3 loop reads CASSPGTTVSTGELFF. CDR3 DNA sequence: TGTGCCAGCAGCCCCGGGACTACCGTATCCACCGGGGAGCTGTTTTTT.

The chain combines TRBV2 with TRBJ2-3; 10 nucleotides agree with TRBD2. CDR3 length equals 15 residues. The germline CDR1 and CDR2 sequences are SNHLY and FYNNEI. V lost 3 bases to trimming and J lost 8 bases; unmatched junction nucleotides: 8. For the CDR3, the DNA is TGTGCCAGCAGTGAGTCACTAGCGGGACGGCTTACGCAGTATTTT. Its translation: CASSESLAGRLTQYF.

The chain links TRBV7-7 to TRBJ2-5; a weak D match, TRBD1 (6 bases). Germline V CDR1 and CDR2: SSHAT, FNYEAQ (reference sequence). V lost 5 bases and J 0 bases, leaving 10 bases between the germline ends. There are 14 residues in the CDR3. The CDR3 DNA reads as TGTGCCAGCAGCCCTACAGGGAACCAAGAGACCCAGTACTTC. It specifies CASSPTGNQETQYF.

This clone was recorded a few times. This chain joins TRBV5-4 and TRBJ2-7; 9 nucleotides match TRBD1. The CDR3 runs to 17 residues. Trimming cost V 0 bases and J 2 bases; bases outside gene matches: 9. From germline, CDR1 is SGHNT and CDR2 YYREEE (reference sequence). CDR3 nucleotides: TGTGCCAGCAGCTTGGGGCGAACGACAGGGGGAGCCTACGAGCAGTACTTC. Protein sequence: CASSLGRTTGGAYEQYF.